A selection of T cell receptor beta chains follows, all from one sample in a study of blood T cells in healthy people across ages. TCRdb re-called the 5' RACE reads with MiXCR, one entry per CDR3 protein. The sample shows about 1.8 million distinct CDR3 sequences, around 48% of them seen only once. Sequences were obtained from blood. The receptors originated from a middle-aged woman in good health. CDR3s leave out the opening cysteine and the closing phenylalanine or tryptophan.

v_gene,j_gene,CDR3aa
TRBV20-1,TRBJ2-5,SASGGAIETQY
TRBV20-1,TRBJ2-3,SAKGQGSTDTQY
TRBV20-1,TRBJ2-7,SASDRDRGAYEQY
TRBV20-1,TRBJ2-3,SARDQGPTTDTQY
TRBV20-1,TRBJ1-5,SARESWDSYNQPQH
TRBV5-1,TRBJ2-3,ASSLGQATDTQY
TRBV5-1,TRBJ2-6,ASSPQGAMSGANVLT
TRBV4-1,TRBJ2-1,ASSQGPLGQF
TRBV4-1,TRBJ2-1,ASSRTSGGSSYNEQF
TRBV20-1,TRBJ2-3,SAPGPGLAGKDTQY
TRBV4-3,TRBJ2-7,ASSQDRTSGGDSYEQY
TRBV15,TRBJ1-5,ATSGNWGGNQPQH
TRBV28,TRBJ1-2,ASSPDRYLSGYT
TRBV6-2/TRBV6-3,TRBJ2-4,ASSYGRLPGGVDIQY
TRBV28,TRBJ2-7,ASSGQGASEFYEQY
TRBV6-5,TRBJ2-3,ASSYSTTDTQY
TRBV14,TRBJ1-4,ASSQTTGFEKLF
TRBV9,TRBJ2-3,ASSVLDFPSQSNTQY
TRBV7-3,TRBJ2-1,ASSLRVLVRGEKNSYNEQF
TRBV20-1,TRBJ1-2,SVPDQGGYGYT
TRBV5-6,TRBJ2-7,ASSRLGPVHYEQY
TRBV4-2,TRBJ2-2,ASSRRETGELF
TRBV7-2,TRBJ2-1,ASSWGGQALHEQF
TRBV4-1,TRBJ2-3,ASSQDTVAGPWEPDTQY
TRBV24-1,TRBJ1-5,ATSGGGRQGLYQPQH
TRBV7-2,TRBJ2-5,ASSLMKGLQETQY
TRBV7-8,TRBJ2-1,ASSYGTGSYNEQF
TRBV7-9,TRBJ2-5,TSSLSLGAEETQY
TRBV12-3/TRBV12-4,TRBJ1-2,ASSLSGTSNYGYT
TRBV6-6,TRBJ2-5,ASSEQGEEETQY
TRBV27,TRBJ1-2,ASSSAIQGAHGYT
TRBV5-1,TRBJ2-1,ASSLGLALSPYNEQF
TRBV7-7,TRBJ2-1,ASSSMDGTEQF
TRBV4-3,TRBJ1-2,ASSQLNGDGYT
TRBV7-8,TRBJ2-7,ASSLRTGSSEQY
TRBV12-3/TRBV12-4,TRBJ1-1,ASSFGRGPTEAF
TRBV4-3,TRBJ2-1,ASSQEKTPIDEQF
TRBV7-3,TRBJ2-5,ASSRQSGGEETQY
TRBV5-1,TRBJ2-1,ASKSSGGANEQF
TRBV15,TRBJ2-1,ATSNRKGQAGNEQF
TRBV20-1,TRBJ2-1,SARTGGSHNEQF
TRBV6-5,NA,ASSYNRDRADEQY
TRBV27,NA,AGRGTGGVETQY
TRBV6-2/TRBV6-3,TRBJ2-1,ASSYSRGTRIREQF
TRBV3-1,TRBJ2-5,ASSQGKLAGPFQETQY
TRBV12-3/TRBV12-4,TRBJ2-7,ASSNSGTGTNEQY
TRBV20-1,TRBJ2-7,SARRANYEQY
TRBV25-1,TRBJ2-7,ASRPSGAGGSYEQY
TRBV6-6,TRBJ2-4,ASSYEVPQLAKNIQY
TRBV12-3/TRBV12-4,TRBJ2-1,ASRPLAGGPDNEQF
TRBV5-1,TRBJ2-1,ASRLGQLNEQF
TRBV2,TRBJ2-3,ARTRGGYTDTQY
TRBV5-1,TRBJ1-4,ASSLRTGVNEKLF
TRBV9,TRBJ2-3,ASSHSGVGDTQY
TRBV13,TRBJ2-5,ASSLFRDSQETQY
TRBV27,TRBJ1-2,ASSTLRSGGYGYT
TRBV7-9,TRBJ1-1,ASSLVMVEAF
TRBV27,TRBJ2-1,ASSSQKPNEQF
TRBV4-3,TRBJ2-5,ASSQRQGAGGETQY
TRBV7-8,TRBJ2-3,ASSVAGADTQY